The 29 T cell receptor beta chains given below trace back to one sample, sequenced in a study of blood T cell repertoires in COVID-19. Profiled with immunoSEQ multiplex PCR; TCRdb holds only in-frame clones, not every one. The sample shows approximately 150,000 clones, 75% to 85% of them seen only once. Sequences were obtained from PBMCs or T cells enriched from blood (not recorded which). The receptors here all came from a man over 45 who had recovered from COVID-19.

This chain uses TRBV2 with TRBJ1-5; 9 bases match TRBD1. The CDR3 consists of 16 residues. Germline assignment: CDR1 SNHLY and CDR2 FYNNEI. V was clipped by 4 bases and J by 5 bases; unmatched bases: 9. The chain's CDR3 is CASSGPTGGGDQPQHF. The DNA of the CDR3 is TGTGCCAGCAGTGGCCCTACAGGGGGCGGGGATCAGCCCCAGCATTTT. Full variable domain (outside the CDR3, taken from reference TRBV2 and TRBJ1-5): EPEVTQTPSHQVTQMGQEVILRCVPISNHLYFYWYRQILGQKVEFLVSFYNNEISEKSEIFDDQFSVERPDGSNFTLKIRSTKLEDSAMYFCASSGPTGGGDQPQHFGDGTRLSIL.

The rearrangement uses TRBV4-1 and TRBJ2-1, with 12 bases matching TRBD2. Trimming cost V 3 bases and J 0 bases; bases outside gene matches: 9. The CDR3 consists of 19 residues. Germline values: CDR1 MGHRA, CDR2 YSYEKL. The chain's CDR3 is CASSHRSTSGGSSYNEQFF. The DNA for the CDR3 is TGCGCCAGCAGCCATCGTTCGACTAGCGGGGGAAGCTCCTACAATGAGCAGTTCTTC.

In DNA, the CDR3 is TGTGCCAGCAGTGAATTCGGGGGAGGGGAAAAACTGTTTTTT. Protein product: CASSEFGGGEKLFF. The chain has TRBV25-1 and TRBJ1-4; D possibly corresponds to TRBD1 (5 bases). Germline CDR1 MGHDK, CDR2 SYGVNS. V was trimmed by 1 base and J by 8 bases, leaving 11 bases between them. The CDR3 covers 14 residues.

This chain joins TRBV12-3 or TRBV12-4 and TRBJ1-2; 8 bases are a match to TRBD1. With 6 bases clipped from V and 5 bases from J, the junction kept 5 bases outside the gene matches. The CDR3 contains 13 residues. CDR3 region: CASRDYRGYGYTF. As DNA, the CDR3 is TGTGCCAGCAGGGATTACAGGGGGTATGGCTACACCTTC.

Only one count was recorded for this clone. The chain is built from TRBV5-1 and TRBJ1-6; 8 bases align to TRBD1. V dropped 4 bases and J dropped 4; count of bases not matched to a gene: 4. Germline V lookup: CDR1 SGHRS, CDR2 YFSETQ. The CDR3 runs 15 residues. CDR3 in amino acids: CASSAGQAYNSPLHF. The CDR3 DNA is TGCGCCAGCAGCGCGGGACAGGCGTATAATTCACCCCTCCACTTT.

The CDR3 DNA is TGTGCCAGCAGTAAAACCCCCGGGGGGCTAGAGACCCAGTACTTC. Protein sequence: CASSKTPGGLETQYF. The chain recombines TRBV6-4 with TRBJ2-5; TRBD2 might be the D (7 bases). With 5 bases removed from V and 4 bases from J, the gap between germline ends came to 17 bases. Germline values: CDR1 MRHNA, CDR2 SNTAGT. The CDR3 contains 15 residues.

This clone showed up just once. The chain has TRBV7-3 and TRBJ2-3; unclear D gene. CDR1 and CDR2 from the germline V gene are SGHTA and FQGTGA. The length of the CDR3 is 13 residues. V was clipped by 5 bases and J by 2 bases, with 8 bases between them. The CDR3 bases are TGTGCCAGCAGCCTCACAATCACAGATACGCAGTATTTT. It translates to CASSLTITDTQYF.

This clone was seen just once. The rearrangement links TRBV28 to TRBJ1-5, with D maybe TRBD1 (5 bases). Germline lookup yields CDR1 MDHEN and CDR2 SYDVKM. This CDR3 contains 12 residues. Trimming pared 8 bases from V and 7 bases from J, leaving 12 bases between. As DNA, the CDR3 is TGTGCCAGCGATGCAGGGCGACAGCCCCAGCATTTT. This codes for CASDAGRQPQHF.

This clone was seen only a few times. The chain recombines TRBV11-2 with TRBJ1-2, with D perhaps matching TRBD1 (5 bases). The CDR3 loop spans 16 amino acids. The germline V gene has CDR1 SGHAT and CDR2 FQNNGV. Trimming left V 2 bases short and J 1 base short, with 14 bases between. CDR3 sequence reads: CASSLSSGPVNYGYTF. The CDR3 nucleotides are TGTGCCAGCAGCTTATCATCAGGGCCCGTTAACTATGGCTACACCTTC.

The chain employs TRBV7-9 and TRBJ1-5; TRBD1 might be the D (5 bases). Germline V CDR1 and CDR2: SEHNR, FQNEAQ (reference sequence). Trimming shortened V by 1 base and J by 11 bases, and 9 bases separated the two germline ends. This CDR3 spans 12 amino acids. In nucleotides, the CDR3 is TGTGCCAGCAGCTTAGGGCAGGGCACCCAGCATTTT. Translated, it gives CASSLGQGTQHF.

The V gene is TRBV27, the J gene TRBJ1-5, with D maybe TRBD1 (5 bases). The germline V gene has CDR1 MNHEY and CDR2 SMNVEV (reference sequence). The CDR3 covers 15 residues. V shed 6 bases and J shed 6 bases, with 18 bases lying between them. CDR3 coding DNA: TGTGCCAGCAGCCTTGGGGCAGGGAATAGTCAGCCCCAGCATTTT. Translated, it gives CASSLGAGNSQPQHF.

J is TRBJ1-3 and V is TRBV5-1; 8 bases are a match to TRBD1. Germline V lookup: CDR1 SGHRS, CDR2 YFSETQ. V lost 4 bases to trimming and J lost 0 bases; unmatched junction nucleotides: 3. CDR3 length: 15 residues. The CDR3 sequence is CASSPGQGSGNTIYF. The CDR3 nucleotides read TGCGCCAGCAGCCCTGGACAGGGCTCTGGAAACACCATATATTTT.

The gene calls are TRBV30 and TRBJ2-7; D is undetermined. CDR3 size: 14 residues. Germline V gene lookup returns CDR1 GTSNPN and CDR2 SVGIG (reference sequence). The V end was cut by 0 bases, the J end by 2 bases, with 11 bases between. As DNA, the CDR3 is TGTGCCTGGAGTGTACAACCGAATACCTACGAGCAGTACTTC. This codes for CAWSVQPNTYEQYF.

The CDR3 is CASSQDGTGGTTEAFF. In nucleotides, the CDR3 is TGTGCCAGCAGCCAAGATGGGACAGGGGGAACCACTGAAGCTTTCTTT. J is TRBJ1-1 and V is TRBV4-2; 11 bases are a match to TRBD1. V was clipped by 0 bases and J by 4 bases; unmatched bases: 4. This CDR3 contains 16 residues. CDR1 and CDR2 from the germline V gene are LGHNA and YNFKEQ.

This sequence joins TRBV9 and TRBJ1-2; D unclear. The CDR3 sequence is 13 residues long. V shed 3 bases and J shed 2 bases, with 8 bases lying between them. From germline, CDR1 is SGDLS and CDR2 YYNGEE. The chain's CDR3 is CASSGGFNYGYTF. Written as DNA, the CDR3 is TGTGCCAGCAGCGGCGGTTTCAACTATGGCTACACCTTC.

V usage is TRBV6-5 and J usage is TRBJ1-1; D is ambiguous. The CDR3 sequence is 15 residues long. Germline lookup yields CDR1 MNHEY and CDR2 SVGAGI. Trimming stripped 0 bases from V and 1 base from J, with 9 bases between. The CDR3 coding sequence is TGTGCCAGCAGTTACTCGCGGGCCTCGAACACTGAAGCTTTCTTT. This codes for CASSYSRASNTEAFF.

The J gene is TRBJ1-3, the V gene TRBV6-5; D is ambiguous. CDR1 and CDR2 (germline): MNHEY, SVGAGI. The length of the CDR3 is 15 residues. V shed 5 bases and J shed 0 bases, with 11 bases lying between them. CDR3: CASSNGGFSGNTIYF. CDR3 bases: TGTGCCAGCAGTAATGGCGGCTTCTCTGGAAACACCATATATTTT.

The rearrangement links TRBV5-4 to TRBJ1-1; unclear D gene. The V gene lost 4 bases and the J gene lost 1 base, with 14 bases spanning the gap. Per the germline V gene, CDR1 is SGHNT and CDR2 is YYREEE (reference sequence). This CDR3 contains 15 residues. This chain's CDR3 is CASSPKAGGNTEAFF. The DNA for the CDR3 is TGTGCCAGCAGCCCGAAGGCAGGAGGGAACACTGAAGCTTTCTTT. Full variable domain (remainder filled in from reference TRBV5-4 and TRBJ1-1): ETGVTQSPTHLIKTRGQQVTLRCSSQSGHNTVSWYQQALGQGPQFIFQYYREEENGRGNFPPRFSGLQFPNYSSELNVNALELDDSALYLCASSPKAGGNTEAFFGQGTRLTVV.

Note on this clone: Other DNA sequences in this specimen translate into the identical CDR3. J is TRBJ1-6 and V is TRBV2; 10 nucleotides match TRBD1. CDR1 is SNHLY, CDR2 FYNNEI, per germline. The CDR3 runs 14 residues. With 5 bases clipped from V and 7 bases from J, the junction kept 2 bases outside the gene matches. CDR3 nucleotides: TGTGCCAGCAGTCGGGACAGGGGAAATTCACCCCTCCACTTT. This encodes CASSRDRGNSPLHF.

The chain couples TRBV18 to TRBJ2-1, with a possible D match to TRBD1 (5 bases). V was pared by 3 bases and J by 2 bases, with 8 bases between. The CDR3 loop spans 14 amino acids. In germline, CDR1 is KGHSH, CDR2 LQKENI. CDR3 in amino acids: CASSPTATYNEQFF. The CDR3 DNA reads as TGTGCCAGCTCACCGACAGCTACCTACAATGAGCAGTTCTTC.

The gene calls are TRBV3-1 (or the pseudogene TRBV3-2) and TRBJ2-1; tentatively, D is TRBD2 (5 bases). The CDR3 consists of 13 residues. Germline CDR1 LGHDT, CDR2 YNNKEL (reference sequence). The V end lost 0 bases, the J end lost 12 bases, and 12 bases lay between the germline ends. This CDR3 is CASSQDPGFGQFF. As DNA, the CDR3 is TGTGCCAGCAGCCAAGACCCGGGGTTTGGGCAGTTCTTC.

The DNA for the CDR3 is TGTGCCAGCAGCGCCGGCGGGAGCAATCAGCCCCAGCATTTT. This translates into CASSAGGSNQPQHF. The chain uses TRBV28 and TRBJ1-5; D remains unclear. Trimming pared 6 bases from V and 1 base from J, leaving 10 bases between. The germline V gene has CDR1 MDHEN and CDR2 SYDVKM. CDR3 size: 14 residues. Variable domain in full (rest from reference TRBV28 and TRBJ1-5): DVKVTQSSRYLVKRTGEKVFLECVQDMDHENMFWYRQDPGLGLRLIYFSYDVKMKEKGDIPEGYSVSREKKERFSLILESASTNQTSMYLCASSAGGSNQPQHFGDGTRLSIL.

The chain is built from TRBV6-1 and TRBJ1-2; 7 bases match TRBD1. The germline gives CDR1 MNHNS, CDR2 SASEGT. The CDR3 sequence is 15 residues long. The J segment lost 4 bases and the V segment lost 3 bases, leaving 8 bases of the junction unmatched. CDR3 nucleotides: TGTGCCAGCAGTGACCGGACAGGACCTGGCTATGGCTACACCTTC. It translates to CASSDRTGPGYGYTF.

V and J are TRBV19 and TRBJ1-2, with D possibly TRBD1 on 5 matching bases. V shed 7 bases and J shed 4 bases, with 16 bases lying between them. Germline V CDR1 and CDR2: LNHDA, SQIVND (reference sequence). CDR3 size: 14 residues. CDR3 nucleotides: TGTGCCAGTAACCCGTCCGGGACTTTCTATGGCTACACCTTC. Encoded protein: CASNPSGTFYGYTF.

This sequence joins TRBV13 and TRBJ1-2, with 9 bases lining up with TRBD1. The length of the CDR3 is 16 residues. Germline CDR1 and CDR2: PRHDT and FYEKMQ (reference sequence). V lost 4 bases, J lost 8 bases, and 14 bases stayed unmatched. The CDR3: CASSSLSGTGNEGYTF. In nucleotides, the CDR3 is TGTGCCAGCAGCTCGCTTTCAGGGACAGGGAACGAGGGCTACACCTTC.

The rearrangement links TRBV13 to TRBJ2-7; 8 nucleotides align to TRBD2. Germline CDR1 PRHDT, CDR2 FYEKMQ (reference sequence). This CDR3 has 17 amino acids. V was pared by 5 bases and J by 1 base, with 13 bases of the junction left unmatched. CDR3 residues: CASSATDWGTRSYEQYF. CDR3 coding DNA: TGTGCCAGCAGCGCGACTGATTGGGGGACTAGGTCCTACGAGCAGTACTTC. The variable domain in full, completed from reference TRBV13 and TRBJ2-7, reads AAGVIQSPRHLIKEKRETATLKCYPIPRHDTVYWYQQGPGQDPQFLISFYEKMQSDKGSIPDRFSAQQFSDYHSELNMSSLELGDSALYFCASSATDWGTRSYEQYFGPGTRLTVT.

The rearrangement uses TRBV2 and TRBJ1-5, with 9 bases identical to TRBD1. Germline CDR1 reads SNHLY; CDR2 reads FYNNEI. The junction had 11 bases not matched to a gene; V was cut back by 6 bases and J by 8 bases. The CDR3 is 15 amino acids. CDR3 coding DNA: TGTGCCAGCAGGGTAGACACAGGGGGCCGGGAGCCCCAGCATTTT. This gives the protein CASRVDTGGREPQHF.

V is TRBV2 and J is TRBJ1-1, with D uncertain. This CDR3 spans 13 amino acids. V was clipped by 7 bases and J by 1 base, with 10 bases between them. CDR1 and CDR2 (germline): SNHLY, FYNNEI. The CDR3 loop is CASTPRENTEAFF. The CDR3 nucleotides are TGTGCCAGCACACCGCGGGAGAACACTGAAGCTTTCTTT.

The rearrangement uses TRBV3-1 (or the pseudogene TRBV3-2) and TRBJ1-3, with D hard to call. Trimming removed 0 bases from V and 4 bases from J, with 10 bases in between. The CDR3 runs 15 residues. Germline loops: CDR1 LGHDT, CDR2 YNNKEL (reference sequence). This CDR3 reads CASSQESSSGNTIYF. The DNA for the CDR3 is TGTGCCAGCAGCCAAGAATCGAGCTCAGGAAACACCATATATTTT.